These 9 T cell receptor beta chains were sequenced from one sample in a study of CD8+ T cells in alopecia areata. The sequencing template was cDNA reverse transcribed from extracted RNA. Assay used: immunoSEQ multiplex PCR; TCRdb lists only in-frame clones, some missing. The sample yields around 250,000 clones, about 68% seen once. Here the sequenced sample was CD4+ T cells sorted from blood, taken at week 0. The source of these receptors is a human donor with alopecia areata.

J is TRBJ2-3 and V is TRBV4-1; D possibly corresponds to TRBD1 (7 bases). Per the germline V gene, CDR1 is MGHRA and CDR2 is YSYEKL. Trimming pared 7 bases from V and 4 bases from J, leaving 15 bases between. This CDR3 is 14 amino acids long. As DNA, the CDR3 is TGCGCCAGCACCAGGGGGGATGGGGCAGATACGCAGTATTTT. The encoded protein is CASTRGDGADTQYF.

This chain uses TRBV7-2 with TRBJ1-1; maybe TRBD1 (6 bases). Germline V gene sequence: CDR1 SGHTA, CDR2 FQGNSA. Deletions cut 5 bases from V and 4 bases from J, with 14 bases between. This CDR3 contains 14 residues. Here the CDR3 DNA reads TGTGCCAGCAGCCAAAGAGGGGGGCGCACTGAAGCTTTCTTT. The encoded protein is CASSQRGGRTEAFF.

The gene calls are TRBV29-1 and TRBJ2-1; a possible D gene is TRBD2 (5 bases). V was shortened by 2 bases and J by 2 bases, with 7 bases between the two germline ends. Germline-derived CDR1 and CDR2 are SQVTM and ANQGSEA. The CDR3 extends over 13 amino acids. The CDR3 is CSVEQTTYNEQFF. The CDR3 region has the DNA TGCAGCGTTGAACAGACTACCTACAATGAGCAGTTCTTC.

This chain joins TRBV11-2 and TRBJ1-2, with D possibly being TRBD1 (6 bases). CDR1 SGHAT and CDR2 FQNNGV come from the germline V gene. The CDR3 totals 13 residues. Trimming removed 3 bases from V and 7 bases from J, with 12 bases in between. The CDR3 loop is CASSFPGASGYTF. DNA for the CDR3: TGTGCCAGCAGCTTCCCGGGGGCCTCTGGCTACACCTTC.

This clone has a handful of counts. The V gene is TRBV29-1, the J gene TRBJ1-2; maybe TRBD1 (5 bases). The germline V and J ends were trimmed by 4 bases and 4 bases, with 13 bases remaining between them. In germline, CDR1 is SQVTM, CDR2 ANQGSEA. The length of the CDR3 is 13 residues. The CDR3 nucleotides are TGCAGCGTTGGGGTAGAGGGGCTCTATGGCTACACCTTC. Translation: CSVGVEGLYGYTF.

This clone turned up a few times. This chain connects TRBV7-2 to TRBJ2-3; 12 bases fit TRBD2. This CDR3 is 15 amino acids long. Germline V gene data show CDR1 as SGHTA and CDR2 as FQGNSA. The V and J ends lost 5 bases and 5 bases, in that order; junction bases with no gene match: 5. DNA for the CDR3: TGTGCCAGCAGCCAACCGGGACTAGCGGGAGATACGCAGTATTTT. It encodes CASSQPGLAGDTQYF.

There are a few counts of this clone. This chain uses TRBV9 with TRBJ2-3; the D gene is possibly TRBD2 (6 bases). Germline V gene data show CDR1 as SGDLS and CDR2 as YYNGEE. The CDR3 is 14 residues long. Trimming left V 0 bases short and J 8 bases short, with 13 bases between. CDR3 sequence: CASSVGAGPGTQYF. The CDR3, as DNA: TGTGCCAGCAGCGTAGGGGCGGGACCGGGTACGCAGTATTTT. Looking up the rest from reference TRBV9 and TRBJ2-3 gives the full variable domain: DSGVTQTPKHLITATGQRVTLRCSPRSGDLSVYWYQQSLDQGLQFLIQYYNGEERAKGNILERFSAQQFPDLHSELNLSSLELGDSALYFCASSVGAGPGTQYFGPGTRLTVL.

This clone was observed once. The chain has TRBV6-5 and TRBJ1-2; D is possibly TRBD1 (6 bases). The CDR3 spans 13 residues. The V end lost 5 bases, the J end lost 5 bases, and 12 bases lay between the germline ends. Germline-derived CDR1 and CDR2 are MNHEY and SVGAGI. The CDR3 DNA reads TGTGCCAGCAGTCCCCGGGACACATATGGCTACACCTTC. It is translated as CASSPRDTYGYTF.

V gene TRBV7-9 combines with J gene TRBJ1-2; D is unresolved. The germline gives CDR1 SEHNR, CDR2 FQNEAQ (reference sequence). Trimming pared 5 bases from V and 0 bases from J, leaving 10 bases between. The CDR3 contains 14 residues. The CDR3 DNA sequence: TGTGCCAGCAGCCACGGGCAGACTAACTATGGCTACACCTTC. Amino acids: CASSHGQTNYGYTF.